The text below deals with one TCR beta chain. Germline V CDR1 and CDR2: LGHNA, YNFKEQ. V shed 1 base, J shed 9 bases, and the junction held 10 bases outside the gene matches. The CDR3 sequence is 15 residues long. This entry belongs to a study of cytomegalovirus exposure and HLA in healthy donors. The PCR used 60 Vbeta and 13 Jbeta primers. Profiling relied on immunoSEQ multiplex PCR, and the TCRdb table lists in-frame clones only, not all of them. The sample has 150,000 to 200,000 clones; more than 65% are singletons. This TCR derives from a young woman in good health and CMV-seronegative. The chain is built from TRBV4-2 and TRBJ2-7, with TRBD2 matching 9 bases. Input material: PBMCs. The CDR3 protein is CASSQGLAGYEGQYF. The CDR3 DNA is TGTGCCAGCAGCCAAGGGCTAGCGGGGTACGAAGGGCAGTACTTC.